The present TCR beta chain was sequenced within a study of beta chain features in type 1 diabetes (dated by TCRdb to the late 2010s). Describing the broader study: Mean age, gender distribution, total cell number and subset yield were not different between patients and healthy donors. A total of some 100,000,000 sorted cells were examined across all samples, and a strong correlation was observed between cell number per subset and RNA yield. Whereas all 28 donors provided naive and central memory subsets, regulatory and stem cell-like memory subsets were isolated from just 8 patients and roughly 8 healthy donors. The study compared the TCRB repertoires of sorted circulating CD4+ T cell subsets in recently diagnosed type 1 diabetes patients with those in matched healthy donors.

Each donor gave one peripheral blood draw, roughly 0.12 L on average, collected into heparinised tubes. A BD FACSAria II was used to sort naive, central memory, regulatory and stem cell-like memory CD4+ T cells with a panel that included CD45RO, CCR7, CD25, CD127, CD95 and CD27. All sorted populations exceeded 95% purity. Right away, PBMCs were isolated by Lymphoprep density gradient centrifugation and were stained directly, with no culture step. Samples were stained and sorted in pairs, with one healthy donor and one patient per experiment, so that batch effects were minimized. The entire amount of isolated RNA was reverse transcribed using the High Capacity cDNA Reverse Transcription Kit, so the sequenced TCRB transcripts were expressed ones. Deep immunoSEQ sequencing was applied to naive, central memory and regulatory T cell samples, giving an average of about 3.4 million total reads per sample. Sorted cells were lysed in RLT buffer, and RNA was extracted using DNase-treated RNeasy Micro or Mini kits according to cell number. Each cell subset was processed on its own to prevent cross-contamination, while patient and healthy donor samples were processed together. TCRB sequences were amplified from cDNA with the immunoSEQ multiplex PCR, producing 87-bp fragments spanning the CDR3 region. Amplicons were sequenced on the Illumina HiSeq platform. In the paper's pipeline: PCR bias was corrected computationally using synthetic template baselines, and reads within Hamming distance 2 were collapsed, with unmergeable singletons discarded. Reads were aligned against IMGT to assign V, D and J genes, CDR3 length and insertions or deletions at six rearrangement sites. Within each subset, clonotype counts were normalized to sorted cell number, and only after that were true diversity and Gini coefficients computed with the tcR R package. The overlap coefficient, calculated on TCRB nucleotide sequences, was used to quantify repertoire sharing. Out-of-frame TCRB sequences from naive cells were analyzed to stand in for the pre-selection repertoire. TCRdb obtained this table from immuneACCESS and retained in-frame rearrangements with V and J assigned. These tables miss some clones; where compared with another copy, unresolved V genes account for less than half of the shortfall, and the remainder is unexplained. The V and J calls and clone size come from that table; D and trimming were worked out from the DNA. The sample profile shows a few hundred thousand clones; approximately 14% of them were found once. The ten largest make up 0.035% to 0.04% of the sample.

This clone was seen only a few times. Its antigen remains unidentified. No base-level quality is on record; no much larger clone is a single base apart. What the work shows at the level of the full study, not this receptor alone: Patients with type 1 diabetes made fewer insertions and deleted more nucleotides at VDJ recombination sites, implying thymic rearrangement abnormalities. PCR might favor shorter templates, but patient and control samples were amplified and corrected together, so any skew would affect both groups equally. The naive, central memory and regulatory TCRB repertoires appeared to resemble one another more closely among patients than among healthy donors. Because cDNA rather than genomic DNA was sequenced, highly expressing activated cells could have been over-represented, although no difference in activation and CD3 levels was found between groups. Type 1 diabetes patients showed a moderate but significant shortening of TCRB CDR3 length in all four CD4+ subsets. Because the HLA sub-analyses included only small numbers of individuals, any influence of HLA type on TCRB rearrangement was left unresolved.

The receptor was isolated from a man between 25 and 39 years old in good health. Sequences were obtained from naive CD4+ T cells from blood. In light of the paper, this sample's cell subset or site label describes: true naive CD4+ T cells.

The DNA sequence follows: TGTGCCAGCAGCCAAGACCCGGGGAGAAAGCGGGAAAAACTGTTTTTT. This encodes CASSQDPGRKREKLFF. This receptor chain uses TRBV4-2 and TRBJ1-4; confidence is insufficient to name the D gene. A distance of 16 bases separates the germline ends of V and J, which lose 0 bases and 8 bases respectively. Its CDR3 holds 16 amino acids, cysteine through phenylalanine. Kept here is only the CDR3 DNA, which spans 48 bases and is read in frame from base 1. In the germline V gene, CDR1 corresponds to LGHNA and CDR2 to YNFKEQ.